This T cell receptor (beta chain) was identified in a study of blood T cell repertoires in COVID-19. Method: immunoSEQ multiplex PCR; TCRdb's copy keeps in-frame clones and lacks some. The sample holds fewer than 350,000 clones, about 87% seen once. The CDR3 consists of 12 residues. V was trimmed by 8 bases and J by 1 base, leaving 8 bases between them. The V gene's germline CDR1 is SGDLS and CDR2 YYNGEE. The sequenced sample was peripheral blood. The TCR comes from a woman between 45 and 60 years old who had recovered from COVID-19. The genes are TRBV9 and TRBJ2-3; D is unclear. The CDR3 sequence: CASTPGTDTQYF. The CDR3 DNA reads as TGTGCCAGTACCCCAGGCACAGATACGCAGTATTTT.